The clone carrying this TCR beta chain was seen a handful of times. TCRdb re-called the 5' RACE reads through MiXCR, storing one row per CDR3 protein. The table includes just over 200,000 distinct CDR3 sequences, approximately 10% detected once. In germline, CDR1 is MNHEY, CDR2 SVGEGT. Trimming took off 1 base at V and 4 bases at J, with 5 bases between the two ends. The CDR3 sequence is 13 residues long. This entry belongs to a study of T-cell memory formation after mild COVID-19. V gene TRBV6-2 or TRBV6-3 combines with J gene TRBJ2-1; no clear D. This clonotype originated in a man aged 18 to 30 who had mild COVID-19 (a few samples of this study predate the infection). Cell type and time point are not known. Sequences were obtained from PBMCs or a T cell subset sorted from them (not recorded which). The DNA for the CDR3 is TGTGCCAGCAGTTACTTCAGTTACAATGAGCAGTTCTTC. It translates to CASSYFSYNEQFF.